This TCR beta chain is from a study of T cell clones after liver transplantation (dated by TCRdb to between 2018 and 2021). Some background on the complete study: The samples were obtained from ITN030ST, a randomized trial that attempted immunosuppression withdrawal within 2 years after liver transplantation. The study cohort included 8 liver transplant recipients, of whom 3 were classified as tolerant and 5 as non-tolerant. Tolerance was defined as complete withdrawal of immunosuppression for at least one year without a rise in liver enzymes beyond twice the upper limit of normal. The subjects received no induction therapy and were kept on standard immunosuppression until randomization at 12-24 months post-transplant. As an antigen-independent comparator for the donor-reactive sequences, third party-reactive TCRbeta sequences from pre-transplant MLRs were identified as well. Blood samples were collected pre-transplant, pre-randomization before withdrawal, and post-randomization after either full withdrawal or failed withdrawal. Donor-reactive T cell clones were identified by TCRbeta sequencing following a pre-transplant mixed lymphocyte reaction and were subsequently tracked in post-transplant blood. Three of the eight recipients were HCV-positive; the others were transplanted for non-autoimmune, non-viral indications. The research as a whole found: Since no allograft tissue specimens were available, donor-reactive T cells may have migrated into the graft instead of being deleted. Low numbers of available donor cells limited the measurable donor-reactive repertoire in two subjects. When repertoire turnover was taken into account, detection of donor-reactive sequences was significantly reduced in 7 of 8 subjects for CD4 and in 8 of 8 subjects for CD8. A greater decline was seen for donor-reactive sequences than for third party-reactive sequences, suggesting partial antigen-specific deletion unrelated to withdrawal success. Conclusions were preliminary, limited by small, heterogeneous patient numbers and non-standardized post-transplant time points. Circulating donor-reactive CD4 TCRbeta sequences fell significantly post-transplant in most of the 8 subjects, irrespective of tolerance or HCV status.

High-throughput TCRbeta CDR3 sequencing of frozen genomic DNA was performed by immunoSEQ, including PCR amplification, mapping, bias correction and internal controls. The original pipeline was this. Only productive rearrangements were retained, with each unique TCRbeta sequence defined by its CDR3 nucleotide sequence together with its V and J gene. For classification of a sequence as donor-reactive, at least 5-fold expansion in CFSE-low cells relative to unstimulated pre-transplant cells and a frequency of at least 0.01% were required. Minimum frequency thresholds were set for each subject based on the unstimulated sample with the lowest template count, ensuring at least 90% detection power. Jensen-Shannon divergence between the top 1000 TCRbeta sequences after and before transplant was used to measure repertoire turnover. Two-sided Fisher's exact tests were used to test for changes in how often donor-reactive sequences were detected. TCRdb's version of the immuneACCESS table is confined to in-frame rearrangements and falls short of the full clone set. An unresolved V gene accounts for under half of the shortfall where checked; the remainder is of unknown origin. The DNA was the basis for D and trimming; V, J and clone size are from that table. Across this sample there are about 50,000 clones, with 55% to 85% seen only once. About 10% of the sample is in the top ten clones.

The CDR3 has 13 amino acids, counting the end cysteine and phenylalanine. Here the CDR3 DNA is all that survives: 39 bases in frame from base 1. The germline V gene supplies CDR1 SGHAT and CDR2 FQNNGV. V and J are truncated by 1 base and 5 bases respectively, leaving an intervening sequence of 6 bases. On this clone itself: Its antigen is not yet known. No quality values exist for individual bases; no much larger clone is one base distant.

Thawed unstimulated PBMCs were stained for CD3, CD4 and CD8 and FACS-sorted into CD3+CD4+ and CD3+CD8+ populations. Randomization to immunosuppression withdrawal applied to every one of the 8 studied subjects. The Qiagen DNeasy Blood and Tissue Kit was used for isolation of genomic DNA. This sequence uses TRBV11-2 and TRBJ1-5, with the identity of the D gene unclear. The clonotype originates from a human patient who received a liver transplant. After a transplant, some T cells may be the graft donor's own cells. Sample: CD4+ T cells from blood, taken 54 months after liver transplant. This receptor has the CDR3 CASSLVEDQPQHF. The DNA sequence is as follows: TGTGCCAGCAGCTTAGTCGAGGATCAGCCCCAGCATTTT.